These 20 T cell receptor beta chains share one sample of origin, sequenced in a study of cytomegalovirus exposure and HLA in healthy donors. In the PCR, 60 Vbeta and 13 Jbeta primers were used. Data came from immunoSEQ multiplex PCR; TCRdb stores just in-frame clones and leaves some out. The data contain roughly 250,000 clones, 75% to 90% of them seen just once; the ten biggest clones take up over 0.3%. The sequenced material came from PBMCs. Every receptor here comes from a girl between 2 and 10 years old in good health and CMV-seronegative.

V gene TRBV7-3 combines with J gene TRBJ2-5; the D gene is possibly TRBD2 (6 bases). The germline gives CDR1 SGHTA, CDR2 FQGTGA. With 3 bases removed from V and 5 bases from J, the gap between germline ends came to 19 bases. The CDR3 is 16 amino acids. The CDR3, as DNA: TGTGCCAGCAGCTTGGGTGTCGGGAGTCCGTCGGAGACCCAGTACTTC. It encodes CASSLGVGSPSETQYF.

The gene calls are TRBV28 and TRBJ1-3; D might be TRBD1 (5 bases). The CDR3 contains 17 residues. The V and J ends lost 8 bases and 0 bases respectively, with 20 bases between them. Per the germline V gene, CDR1 is MDHEN and CDR2 is SYDVKM. The CDR3 DNA reads TGTGCCAGCCGAACCCCCACGATAGGGGTCTCTGGAAACACCATATATTTT. Translated, it gives CASRTPTIGVSGNTIYF.

CDR3 sequence reads: CASSQGTITEAFF. In DNA form, the CDR3 reads TGTGCCAGCTCACAGGGGACAATAACTGAAGCTTTCTTT. The rearrangement joins TRBV18 to TRBJ1-1; the D gene is possibly TRBD1 (6 bases). Germline CDR1 reads KGHSH; CDR2 reads LQKENI. The ends were cut back, 4 bases at V and 5 bases at J, with 11 bases in the middle. The CDR3 consists of 13 residues.

V is TRBV4-1 and J is TRBJ2-3; 9 bases are shared with TRBD2. Germline loops: CDR1 MGHRA, CDR2 YSYEKL. V trimming: 0 bases; J trimming: 3 bases; junction bases outside the gene matches: 4. The CDR3 extends over 16 amino acids. CDR3 sequence (DNA): TGCGCCAGCAGCCAAGAGGCTAGCGGGAAAACAGATACGCAGTATTTT. It is translated as CASSQEASGKTDTQYF.

V usage is TRBV18 and J usage is TRBJ2-3, with D perhaps matching TRBD2 (6 bases). CDR1 and CDR2 from the germline V gene are KGHSH and LQKENI. The CDR3 covers 15 residues. The germline V and J ends were trimmed by 2 bases and 7 bases, with 16 bases remaining between them. Here the CDR3 reads CASSPSDGRGHTQYF. Here the CDR3 DNA reads TGTGCCAGCTCACCATCGGACGGGAGAGGCCATACGCAGTATTTT.

CDR3 protein: CASSYSGLPYEQYF. CDR3 bases: TGTGCCAGCAGTTACTCGGGGCTCCCCTACGAGCAGTACTTC. The rearrangement links TRBV6-5 to TRBJ2-7; D is perhaps TRBD1 (5 bases). The CDR3 consists of 14 residues. Per the germline V gene, CDR1 is MNHEY and CDR2 is SVGAGI. The V end lost 0 bases, the J end lost 2 bases, and 8 bases lay between the germline ends.

The rearrangement uses TRBV27 and TRBJ2-7, with 11 bases lining up with TRBD2. Germline V lookup: CDR1 MNHEY, CDR2 SMNVEV (reference sequence). CDR3 length equals 14 residues. J lost 6 bases, V lost 5 bases, and 6 bases had no gene match. For the CDR3, the DNA is TGTGCCAGCAGTAATAGCGGGGGGGCTTTCGAGCAGTACTTC. Translated: CASSNSGGAFEQYF.

This clone was detected a few times. The rearrangement joins TRBV7-6 to TRBJ1-3; 7 bases align to TRBD1. The CDR3 has 18 amino acids. The germline gives CDR1 SGHVS, CDR2 FNYEAQ. With V trimmed by 5 bases and J by 0 bases, 13 bases remained unmatched. CDR3 residues: CASSPTGQPHFSGNTIYF. CDR3 nucleotide sequence: TGTGCCAGCAGCCCGACGGGACAGCCCCATTTCTCTGGAAACACCATATATTTT.

This clone was recorded a few times. Distinct nucleotide sequences in the sample also encode this CDR3. J is TRBJ2-7 and V is TRBV28, with 7 nucleotides matching TRBD1. Per germline, CDR1 MDHEN and CDR2 SYDVKM. This CDR3 is 14 amino acids long. J lost 1 base, V lost 5 bases, and 5 bases had no gene match. The DNA for the CDR3 is TGTGCCAGCAGTCTCCCGACAGGGTCCTACGAGCAGTACTTC. It translates to CASSLPTGSYEQYF.

This rearrangement joins TRBV6-5 to TRBJ1-2, with 9 bases matching TRBD1. CDR3 length: 15 amino acids. Germline V gene lookup returns CDR1 MNHEY and CDR2 SVGAGI. V shed 2 bases and J 8 bases; nucleotides not matched to a gene: 9. The CDR3 DNA follows: TGTGCCAGCAGTTACCAGGGACAGGGTGGCCTGGGCTACACCTTC. The encoded protein is CASSYQGQGGLGYTF.

V is TRBV18 and J is TRBJ2-2; 11 bases agree with TRBD2. In germline, CDR1 is KGHSH, CDR2 LQKENI. Unmatched junction bases numbered 10, after V lost 6 bases and J lost 7 bases. The CDR3 runs 16 residues. The CDR3 nucleotides read TGTGCCAGCTCTCTCTATAGCGGGAGGGCCATCGGGGAGCTGTTTTTT. The encoded protein is CASSLYSGRAIGELFF.

This chain joins TRBV7-2 and TRBJ2-6, with 9 positions matching TRBD1. Looked up from germline, CDR1 is SGHTA and CDR2 is FQGNSA. This CDR3 has 15 amino acids. Unmatched junction bases numbered 1, after V lost 5 bases and J lost 2 bases. The CDR3 loop is CASSRTGAGANVLTF. The CDR3 DNA is TGTGCCAGCAGCCGGACAGGGGCTGGGGCCAACGTCCTGACTTTC.

The rearrangement joins TRBV10-3 to TRBJ1-4; 10 bases map to TRBD1. The length of the CDR3 is 17 residues. Germline V gives CDR1 ENHRY, CDR2 SYGVKD. V was clipped by 0 bases and J by 5 bases; unmatched bases: 6. As DNA, the CDR3 is TGTGCCATCAGTGAGTCCGGGACAGGGGCTCGAAATGAAAAACTGTTTTTT. Encoded protein: CAISESGTGARNEKLFF.

The V call is TRBV29-1, the J call TRBJ2-5; 7 positions agree with TRBD1. This CDR3 spans 12 amino acids. In germline, CDR1 is SQVTM, CDR2 ANQGSEA. V trimming: 6 bases; J trimming: 2 bases; junction bases outside the gene matches: 3. The CDR3 region has the DNA TGCAGCGTAGACAGGGCTCAAGAGACCCAGTACTTC. Translated: CSVDRAQETQYF.

The chain couples TRBV7-6 to TRBJ2-3; the D gene is possibly TRBD2 (5 bases). CDR3 size: 13 residues. Per germline, CDR1 SGHVS and CDR2 FNYEAQ. The ends were cut back, 5 bases at V and 2 bases at J, with 8 bases in the middle. CDR3 sequence: CASSLGVTDTQYF. The CDR3, as DNA: TGTGCCAGCAGCCTGGGAGTCACAGATACGCAGTATTTT.

The genes are TRBV27 and TRBJ2-1; a weak D match, TRBD1 (5 bases). The CDR3 loop spans 13 amino acids. Germline lookup yields CDR1 MNHEY and CDR2 SMNVEV (reference sequence). V lost 2 bases and J lost 6, with 8 bases in between. CDR3 sequence (DNA): TGTGCCAGCAGTTTACCAGGGTTCAATGAGCAGTTCTTC. Amino acid sequence: CASSLPGFNEQFF.

This chain joins TRBV28 and TRBJ2-5; D perhaps matches TRBD1 (6 bases). Germline V lookup: CDR1 MDHEN, CDR2 SYDVKM. There are 15 residues in the CDR3. V dropped 6 bases and J dropped 5 bases, with 19 bases sitting between them. DNA for the CDR3: TGTGCCAGCAGACGAGCAGGGGTTTGGGATGAGACCCAGTACTTC. Translated: CASRRAGVWDETQYF.

The chain links TRBV9 to TRBJ1-6; no reliable D call. Germline V gene data show CDR1 as SGDLS and CDR2 as YYNGEE. The length of the CDR3 is 12 residues. The V gene lost 4 bases and the J gene lost 7 bases, with 6 bases spanning the gap. The CDR3 region has the DNA TGTGCCAGCAGCCCCAGGAATTCACCCCTCCACTTT. Translated, it gives CASSPRNSPLHF.

This chain joins TRBV4-2 and TRBJ2-2; TRBD2 matches at 11 bases. J gave up 1 base and V 0 bases, and 7 bases lay outside the gene matches. Germline CDR1 reads LGHNA; CDR2 reads YNFKEQ. The CDR3 covers 19 residues. The CDR3 reads CASSQEPLAGGWNTGELFF. The CDR3 nucleotides are TGTGCCAGCAGCCAAGAGCCGTTAGCGGGAGGGTGGAACACCGGGGAGCTGTTTTTT.

The chain is built from TRBV30 and TRBJ2-3; 8 positions match TRBD2. Trimming at V came to 3 bases and at J to 13 bases, leaving 6 bases not matched to a gene. The CDR3 is made up of 11 amino acids. Germline CDR1 GTSNPN, CDR2 SVGIG (reference sequence). CDR3 sequence: CAWSGGGQEYF. The CDR3, as DNA: TGTGCCTGGAGCGGGGGGGGGCAAGAGTATTTT.